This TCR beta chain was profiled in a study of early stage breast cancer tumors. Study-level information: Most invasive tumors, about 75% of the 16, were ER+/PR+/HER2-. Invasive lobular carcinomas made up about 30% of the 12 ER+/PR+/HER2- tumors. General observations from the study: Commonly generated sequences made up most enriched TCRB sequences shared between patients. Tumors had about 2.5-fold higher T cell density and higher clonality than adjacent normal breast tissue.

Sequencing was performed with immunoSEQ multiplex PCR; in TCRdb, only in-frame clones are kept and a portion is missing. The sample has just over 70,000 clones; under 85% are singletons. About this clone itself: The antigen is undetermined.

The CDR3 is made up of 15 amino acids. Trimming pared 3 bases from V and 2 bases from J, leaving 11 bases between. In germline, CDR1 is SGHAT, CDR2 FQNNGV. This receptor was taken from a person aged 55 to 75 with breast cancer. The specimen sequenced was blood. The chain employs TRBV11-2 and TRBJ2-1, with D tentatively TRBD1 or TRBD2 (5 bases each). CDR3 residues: CASSLTGHPYNEQFF. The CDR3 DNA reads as TGTGCCAGCAGCTTGACGGGGCATCCCTACAATGAGCAGTTCTTC. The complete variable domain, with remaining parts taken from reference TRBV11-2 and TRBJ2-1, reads EAGVAQSPRYKIIEKRQSVAFWCNPISGHATLYWYQQILGQGPKLLIQFQNNGVVDDSQLPKDRFSAERLKGVDSTLKIQPAKLEDSAVYLCASSLTGHPYNEQFFGPGTRLTVL.